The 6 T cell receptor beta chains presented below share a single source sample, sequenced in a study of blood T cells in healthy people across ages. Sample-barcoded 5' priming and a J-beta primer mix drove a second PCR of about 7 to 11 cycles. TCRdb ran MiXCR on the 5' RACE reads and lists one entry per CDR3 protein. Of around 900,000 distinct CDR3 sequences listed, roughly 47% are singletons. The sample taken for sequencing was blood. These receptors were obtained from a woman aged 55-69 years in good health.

The CDR3 sequence is CASSPRLAGVNEQYF. Written as DNA, the CDR3 is TGTGCCAGCAGCCCCCGGCTAGCGGGAGTGAACGAGCAGTACTTC. The chain combines TRBV7-3 with TRBJ2-5; TRBD2 aligns across 10 bases. The J call may not be correct, given that the DNA end is closer to TRBJ2-7. Germline loops: CDR1 SGHTA, CDR2 FQGTGA. This CDR3 comprises 15 residues.

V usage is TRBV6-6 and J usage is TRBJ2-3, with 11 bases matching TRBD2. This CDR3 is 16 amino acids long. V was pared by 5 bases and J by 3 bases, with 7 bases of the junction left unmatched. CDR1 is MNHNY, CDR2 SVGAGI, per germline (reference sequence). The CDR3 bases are TGTGCCAGCAGTCTCGGGCGGACTAGCGGGACAGATACGCAGTATTTT. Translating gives CASSLGRTSGTDTQYF.

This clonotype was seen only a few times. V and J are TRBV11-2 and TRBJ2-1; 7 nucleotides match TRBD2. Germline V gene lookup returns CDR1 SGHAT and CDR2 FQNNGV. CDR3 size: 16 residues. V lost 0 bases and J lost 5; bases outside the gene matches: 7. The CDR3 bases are TGTGCCAGCAGCTTAGATCTAGCGGTGGCGAACAATGAGCAGTTCTTC. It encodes CASSLDLAVANNEQFF.

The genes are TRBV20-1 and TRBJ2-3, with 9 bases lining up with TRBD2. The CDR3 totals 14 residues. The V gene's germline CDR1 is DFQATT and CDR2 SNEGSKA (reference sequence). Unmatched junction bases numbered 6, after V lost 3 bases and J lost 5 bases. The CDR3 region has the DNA TGCAGTGCTAGGGGGACTAGCAATCTAGATACGCAGTATTTT. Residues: CSARGTSNLDTQYF.

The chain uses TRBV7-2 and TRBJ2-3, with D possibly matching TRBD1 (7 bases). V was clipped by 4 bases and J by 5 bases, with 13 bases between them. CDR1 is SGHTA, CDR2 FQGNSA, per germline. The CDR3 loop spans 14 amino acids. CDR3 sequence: CASSSGGGRDTQYF. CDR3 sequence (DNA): TGTGCCAGCAGCTCAGGGGGAGGAAGAGATACGCAGTATTTT.

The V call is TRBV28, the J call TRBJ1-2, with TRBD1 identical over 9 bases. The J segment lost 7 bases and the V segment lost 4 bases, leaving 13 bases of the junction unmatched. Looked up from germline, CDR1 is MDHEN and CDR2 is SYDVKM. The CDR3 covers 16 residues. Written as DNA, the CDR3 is TGTGCCAGCAGTTCTCCCGGGACAGGGTATCGGGGTGGCTACACCTTC. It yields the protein CASSSPGTGYRGGYTF.